This T cell receptor beta chain came from a study of blood T cell repertoires in COVID-19. Study details: From the United States, Italy and Spain came samples of acute and convalescent COVID-19.

Per the original data handling: Reference gene primers were amplified, and this amplification served to estimate nucleated cell counts. Clones were sequenced by immunoSEQ multiplex PCR, and TCRdb holds only the in-frame ones, with some missing. The V and J calls and clone size were taken over from that table, and D and trimming were inferred from the DNA. The sample consists of about 40,000 clones, 80% to 90% of them appearing once. The germline V gene encodes CDR1 KGHDR and CDR2 SFDVKD. The germline V and J ends were trimmed by 4 bases and 5 bases, with 16 bases remaining between them. The CDR3 has 15 residues.

The sequence came from a woman in her sixties or seventies with acute or convalescent COVID-19. The rearrangement uses TRBV24-1 and TRBJ2-5, with D possibly matching TRBD2 (6 bases). Sequences were obtained from peripheral blood. The CDR3: CATSDPRARGETQYF. The DNA for the CDR3 is TGTGCCACCAGTGACCCGCGGGCTCGGGGGGAGACCCAGTACTTC.